These 19 T cell receptor beta chains share one sample of origin, sequenced in a study of T cells in women clearing cervical HPV infection. Sequenced by immunoSEQ multiplex PCR; TCRdb stores in-frame clones only, minus some. This sample's table reports just over 20,000 clones. Sequencing used blood buffy coat. These TCRs come from a woman between 18 and 70 years old with a cervical HPV16 infection that either progressed to CIN3+ or cleared (not recorded which).

A remark on this clone: The CDR3 is cut off 3 residues early in the read; its end comes from the germline J gene. The chain links TRBV30 to TRBJ1-4; 8 bases map to TRBD1. The CDR3 loop spans 16 amino acids. Losses at the gene ends were 3 bases for V and 1 base for J; bases not matched to a gene: 7. Germline CDR1 is GTSNPN and CDR2 is SVGIG (reference sequence). This CDR3 is CAWRRTGSITNEKLFF. The covered CDR3 bases are TGTGCCTGGAGGAGGACAGGGTCGATAACTAATGAAAAA. Combining the CDR3 with reference TRBV30 and TRBJ1-4 gives the whole variable domain SQTIHQWPATLVQPVGSPLSLECTVEGTSNPNLYWYRQAAGRGLQLLFYSVGIGQISSEVPQNLSASRPQDRQFILSSKKLLLSDSGFYLCAWRRTGSITNEKLFFGSGTQLSVL.

Concerning this clone: The read terminates 3 residues before the CDR3 end, so the remaining end is supplied by the germline J gene. The sample holds other DNA sequences that translate to the same CDR3. The genes are TRBV5-6 and TRBJ2-3; 8 nucleotides align to TRBD2. The CDR3 extends over 15 amino acids. The V gene end was trimmed by 4 bases and the J gene end by 2 bases; junction bases not matched to a gene: 6. CDR1 is SGHDT, CDR2 YYEEEE, per germline. The chain's CDR3 is CASSHGLAHTDTQYF. Partial CDR3 DNA: TGTGCCAGCAGCCATGGACTAGCCCACACAGATACG. The variable domain in full, with the rest retrieved from reference TRBV5-6 and TRBJ2-3, is DAGVTQSPTHLIKTRGQQVTLRCSPKSGHDTVSWYQQALGQGPQFIFQYYEEEERQRGNFPDRFSGHQFPNYSSELNVNALLLGDSALYLCASSHGLAHTDTQYFGPGTRLTVL.

Notes on this clone: Coverage ceases 3 residues before the CDR3 finishes, and the germline J gene fills in the end. This chain uses TRBV7-2 with TRBJ1-6; the match to TRBD1 covers 7 bases. The CDR3 is 15 residues long. CDR1 is SGHTA and CDR2 is FQGNSA in the germline V gene. The V gene end was trimmed by 5 bases and the J gene end by 7 bases; junction bases not matched to a gene: 8. The CDR3 reads CASSPETGRNSPLHF. CDR3 DNA (partial): TGTGCCAGCAGCCCCGAGACAGGGCGGAATTCACCC.

As for this clone: Read data end 3 residues before the CDR3 end; the end is taken from the germline J gene. The genes are TRBV7-3 and TRBJ1-1; D is undetermined. Germline V gives CDR1 SGHTA, CDR2 FQGTGA. Between the trimmed V and J ends, which lost 0 bases and 5 bases, there was a span of 10 bases. CDR3 length: 14 amino acids. CDR3 sequence: CASSLTERATEAFF. The covered CDR3 bases are TGTGCCAGCAGCTTAACCGAGAGGGCAACTGAA.

About this clone: Read coverage stops 3 residues before the CDR3 terminus; the germline J gene supplies the remainder. This chain uses TRBV20-1 with TRBJ2-3, with D hard to call. The CDR3 spans 14 residues. V lost 3 bases and J lost 2, with 12 bases in between. Germline values: CDR1 DFQATT, CDR2 SNEGSKA (reference sequence). CDR3 DNA (partial): TGCAGTGCTAGGGCCCCCCACAACACAGATACG. Its protein is CSARAPHNTDT. The full CDR3 sequence reads CSARAPHNTDTQYF.

Of note for this clone: The read terminates 3 residues before the CDR3 end, so the remaining end is supplied by the germline J gene. V usage is TRBV18 and J usage is TRBJ1-1; no definite D call. CDR1 and CDR2 from the germline V gene are KGHSH and LQKENI. This CDR3 spans 13 amino acids. The CDR3 reads CASSPRRQETAFF. The CDR3 bases that were read are TGTGCCAGCTCACCACGGCGGCAAGAGACA.

Concerning this clone itself: The CDR3 extends 3 residues past the end of the read, so its final part is completed from the germline J gene. This chain uses TRBV20-1 with TRBJ2-7, with 9 positions matching TRBD1. Trimming removed 1 base from V and 3 bases from J; junction bases left unmatched: 1. The germline CDR1 and CDR2 sequences are DFQATT and SNEGSKA (reference sequence). The CDR3 is made up of 13 amino acids. The CDR3 sequence is CSARGDRDYEQYF. Incomplete CDR3 DNA: TGCAGTGCTAGAGGGGACAGGGACTACGAG.

A word on this clone: The observed sequence ends 3 residues before the CDR3 terminus, with the missing tail filled in from the germline J gene. The rearrangement joins TRBV28 to TRBJ2-4; TRBD2 agrees at 8 bases. V dropped 8 bases and J dropped 6; count of bases not matched to a gene: 12. The germline V gene encodes CDR1 MDHEN and CDR2 SYDVKM. The CDR3 totals 15 residues. The part of the CDR3 DNA that was read is TGTGCCAGCGGAACTAGCGGACGGACCCTAAACATT. It codes for CASGTSGRTLNI. The entire CDR3 protein is CASGTSGRTLNIQYF.

With regard to this clone: Read data end 3 residues before the CDR3 end; the end is taken from the germline J gene. The chain is built from TRBV6-2 or TRBV6-3 and TRBJ2-1, with D hard to call. The CDR3 is made up of 14 amino acids. Per the germline V gene, CDR1 is MNHEY and CDR2 is SVGEGT. V lost 7 bases and J 0 bases, leaving 10 bases between the germline ends. The sequenced CDR3 bases are TGTGCCAGCAACCCAGCGAGCTCCTACAATGAG. This sequence encodes CASNPASSYNE. The entire CDR3 is CASNPASSYNEQFF.

Concerning this clone: The read is 3 residues too short to cover the CDR3 end, so that end is filled in from the germline J gene. The gene calls are TRBV30 and TRBJ1-2; TRBD1 agrees at 9 bases. Germline V gene sequence: CDR1 GTSNPN, CDR2 SVGIG (reference sequence). CDR3 length: 15 amino acids. With V trimmed by 3 bases and J by 7 bases, 12 bases remained unmatched. The covered CDR3 bases are TGTGCCTGGAGAACCCTCCGGGACAGGGATGCTGGC. This translates into CAWRTLRDRDAG. The whole CDR3 sequence reads CAWRTLRDRDAGYTF.

Comment on this clone: The sequenced fragment ends 3 residues before the CDR3 boundary, so the rest is inferred from the germline J gene. The chain is built from TRBV28 and TRBJ2-2; TRBD2 matches at 8 bases. CDR3 length: 14 residues. CDR1 is MDHEN and CDR2 is SYDVKM in the germline V gene. With V trimmed by 6 bases and J by 7 bases, 7 bases remained unmatched. CDR3 region: CASRAGTRYGELFF. The covered CDR3 bases are TGTGCCAGCAGGGCCGGGACTAGGTACGGGGAG.

Notes on this clone: The read comes to an end 3 residues before the CDR3 does, leaving the germline J gene to fill in the end. This chain connects TRBV29-1 to TRBJ2-1; TRBD1 matches at 7 bases. Germline lookup yields CDR1 SQVTM and CDR2 ANQGSEA. This CDR3 contains 14 residues. Losses at the gene ends were 2 bases for V and 6 bases for J; bases not matched to a gene: 7. Here the CDR3 reads CSVERGQGSNEQFF. CDR3 DNA, as far as it was read: TGCAGCGTTGAAAGGGGGCAGGGGAGCAATGAG.

Of note for this clone: Read coverage stops 3 residues before the CDR3 terminus; the germline J gene supplies the remainder. The chain links TRBV19 to TRBJ2-4; weak D call: TRBD2 (5 bases). The CDR3 length is 14 residues. Germline V gene lookup returns CDR1 LNHDA and CDR2 SQIVND (reference sequence). CDR3 DNA, as far as it was read: TGTGCCAGTAGTATAGCGGCAGGCGACTATGGT. Translated: CASSIAAGDYG. The CDR3 in its entirety is CASSIAAGDYGQYF.

Turning to this clone: The CDR3 extends 3 residues past the end of the read, so its final part is completed from the germline J gene. This chain links TRBV6-2 or TRBV6-3 with TRBJ2-5, with TRBD1 identical over 7 bases. Trimming cost V 6 bases and J 5 bases; bases outside gene matches: 15. CDR3 length: 16 amino acids. The germline V gene encodes CDR1 MNHEY and CDR2 SVGEGT. CDR3 bases read: TGTGCCAGCAGCCAATCCCCCCCAACAGGGGTCGAGACC. Protein product: CASSQSPPTGVET. The CDR3, in full, reads CASSQSPPTGVETQYF.

Regarding this clone: The CDR3 end lies 3 residues beyond the end of the read and is filled in from the germline J gene. The chain employs TRBV30 and TRBJ1-6; 9 nucleotides match TRBD1. This CDR3 is 12 amino acids long. After removal of 6 bases from V and 8 bases from J, the junction contained 2 bases not matched to a gene. Germline V gives CDR1 GTSNPN, CDR2 SVGIG (reference sequence). Partial CDR3 DNA: TGTGCCTGTCGACAGGGGGATTCACCC. Protein: CACRQGDSP. The whole CDR3 region reads CACRQGDSPLHF.

A remark on this clone: The missing CDR3 end, 3 residues past where the read stops, is filled in from the germline J gene. The genes are TRBV4-1 and TRBJ2-3, with D possibly TRBD2 on 6 matching bases. In germline, CDR1 is MGHRA, CDR2 YSYEKL. With 4 bases removed from V and 4 bases from J, the gap between germline ends came to 12 bases. CDR3 length: 14 amino acids. Incomplete CDR3 DNA: TGCGCCAGCAGCCCCCGCTCGGGGGCAGATACG. Protein sequence: CASSPRSGADT. In full, the CDR3 is CASSPRSGADTQYF.

To note about this clone: The sequenced fragment ends 3 residues before the CDR3 boundary, so the rest is inferred from the germline J gene. The chain combines TRBV28 with TRBJ2-1, with TRBD1 matching 9 bases. The CDR3 sequence is 15 residues long. Germline CDR1 MDHEN, CDR2 SYDVKM. Unmatched junction bases numbered 7, after V lost 7 bases and J lost 3 bases. CDR3 DNA, as far as it was read: TGTGCCAGCAACCCGGGACAGGGCGACTACAATGAG. It specifies CASNPGQGDYNE. The whole CDR3 sequence reads CASNPGQGDYNEQFF.

As concerns this clone: The CDR3 end lies 3 residues beyond the end of the read and is filled in from the germline J gene. V gene TRBV5-1 combines with J gene TRBJ2-6; D gene unclear. CDR1 and CDR2 from the germline V gene are SGHRS and YFSETQ. V was trimmed by 7 bases and J by 0 bases, leaving 8 bases between them. The CDR3 sequence is 14 residues long. This CDR3 reads CASLPVSGANVLTF. The sequenced part of the CDR3 DNA is TGCGCCAGCCTACCTGTCTCTGGGGCCAACGTC. Full variable domain (rest looked up from reference TRBV5-1 and TRBJ2-6): KAGVTQTPRYLIKTRGQQVTLSCSPISGHRSVSWYQQTPGQGLQFLFEYFSETQRNKGNFPGRFSGRQFSNSRSEMNVSTLELGDSALYLCASLPVSGANVLTFGAGSRLTVL.

As regards this clone: Read coverage stops 3 residues before the CDR3 terminus; the germline J gene supplies the remainder. The rearrangement uses TRBV20-1 and TRBJ1-5, with a weak D call TRBD1 (5 bases). The CDR3 loop spans 14 amino acids. Looked up from germline, CDR1 is DFQATT and CDR2 is SNEGSKA (reference sequence). Trimming removed 0 bases from V and 8 bases from J, with 14 bases in between. The CDR3: CSARDEGPDEPQHF. CDR3 DNA (partial): TGCAGTGCTAGAGACGAGGGGCCTGATGAGCCC.